This T cell receptor (beta chain) was recorded in a study of T cell responses to AZD1222 COVID-19 vaccine. Study-wide results and limits: Clonal diversity was possibly underestimated, and the donors were mostly white British, with more females. In the spike-specific TCR repertoire, nearly half reportedly target unmutated variant regions. It was only after the peak T cell response that any repertoires were sampled.

Clones were read by immunoSEQ multiplex PCR, and TCRdb kept only the in-frame ones, dropping some. The sample contains tens of thousands of clones, 75% to 95% of which appear only once. Details on this clone: The antigen is not known.

Trimming took 2 bases from V and 2 from J, leaving 13 bases between them. There are 15 residues in the CDR3. Germline CDR1 MNHEY, CDR2 SVGEGT. Pooling of second doses given at about 4 or about 12 weeks was done. The sample consisted of peripheral blood, taken 28 days after the second AZD1222 dose. The chain employs TRBV6-2 or TRBV6-3 and TRBJ2-7, with D perhaps TRBD1 or TRBD2 (5 bases each). This TCR was recovered from an adult who received the AZD1222 COVID-19 vaccine. CDR3 residues: CASSYEGYPTYEQYF. CDR3 nucleotide sequence: TGTGCCAGCAGTTACGAGGGGTACCCGACCTACGAGCAGTACTTC.